A selection of T cell receptor beta chains follows, all from one sample in a study of T cells in Graves' hyperthyroidism and ophthalmopathy. Using its own MiXCR run on the multiplex PCR reads, TCRdb lists one record per CDR3 protein. Among roughly 570,000 distinct CDR3 sequences listed, approximately 44% were seen once. Source material: peripheral blood or thyroid tissue (not recorded which). These receptors were collected from a woman younger than 35 with Graves' hyperthyroidism. The CDR3 runs from the conserved cysteine through the conserved F or W.

j_call v_call cdr3_aa
TRBJ1-2 TRBV2 CASLYSGRNYGYTF
TRBJ2-1 TRBV29-1 CSVTGIYNEQFF
TRBJ1-6 TRBV2 CASSDQSPLHF
TRBJ1-5 TRBV12-5 CASGSDTLQPQHF
TRBJ2-7 TRBV2 CASSDITGNSYEQYF
TRBJ2-5 TRBV5-1 CASGSQAPGLGDQETQYF
TRBJ1-4 TRBV4-1 CASSQEGHALTNEKLFF
. TRBV6-5 CASSLGSGPYNEQFF
TRBJ1-1 TRBV10-3 CAISNRGEAFF
TRBJ2-2 TRBV29-1 CSVEVLGTGENTGELFF
TRBJ1-2 TRBV7-2 CASSPIRGRGYGYTF
TRBJ2-7 TRBV2 CASSSRLLGTSVYEQYF
TRBJ2-5 TRBV4-2 CASSHGGLGNQPQYF
TRBJ2-7 TRBV20-1 CSGTLAGALGAYEQYF
TRBJ2-7 TRBV7-2 CASSPGGFEQYF
TRBJ1-5 TRBV3-1 CASSQEGRGGQPQHF
TRBJ2-2 TRBV9 CASSSWRENTGELFF
TRBJ2-1 TRBV29-1 CSVDQGPGSYNEQFF
TRBJ2-7 TRBV25-1 CASSDGAGGNLYEQYF
TRBJ2-7 TRBV5-1 CASTPLGDRSYEQYF
TRBJ2-5 TRBV9 CASMATGEAETQYF
TRBJ1-1 TRBV7-2 CASSLSGGNTEAFF
TRBJ1-5 TRBV29-1 CSRDRDDQPQHF
TRBJ1-5 TRBV29-1 CASSQDWAGANSNQPQHF
TRBJ2-5 TRBV20-1 CSASNLGDRYQETQYF
TRBJ2-1 TRBV10-3 CAIRGGFAGSGNEQFF
. TRBV20-1 CSARALGQGTDTQYF